Each of the 13 T cell receptor beta chains below was sequenced from the same sample in a study of spatial heterogeneity in lung cancer. Study-wide results and limits: The study found that expanded intratumoral alpha and beta TCR counts tracked tumor mutation counts.

Time point here: sample taken at primary tumor resection. Their antigens remain unidentified. In TCRdb, the 5' RACE reads were re-called with MiXCR into one record per CDR3 protein. The sample holds 15,000 or so distinct CDR3 sequences, about 4.8% seen once. Material: lung tumor tissue, obtained at surgery. The receptors were gathered from a female donor with early-stage non-small cell lung cancer.

This clonotype was recorded at least ten times. Because this beta chain is a stray read in a library intended to capture alpha chains, its abundance should not be given much weight. The chain combines TRBV7-2 with TRBJ2-5; D possibly corresponds to TRBD2 (5 bases). Trimming cost V 7 bases and J 5 bases, with 14 bases left between them. The germline V gene has CDR1 SGHTA and CDR2 FQGNSA. The CDR3 is made up of 13 amino acids. The CDR3 sequence is CASIRGRSETQYF. Written as DNA, the CDR3 is TGTGCCAGCATTAGAGGGAGATCGGAGACCCAGTACTTC. Using reference TRBV7-2 and TRBJ2-5 for the parts outside the CDR3, the full variable domain is GAGVSQSPSNKVTEKGKDVELRCDPISGHTALYWYRQSLGQGLEFLIYFQGNSAPDKSGLPSDRFSAERTGGSVSTLTIQRTQQEDSAVYLCASIRGRSETQYFGPGTRLLVL.

Comment on this clonotype: With a much larger clone just one base away, this may be a read error. Found in a library prepared for alpha chains, this beta chain is an off-target read, and its abundance has little meaning. The chain links TRBV9 to TRBJ2-2; D is unresolved. The V gene lost 3 bases and the J gene lost 1 base, with 7 bases spanning the gap. The CDR3 loop spans 14 amino acids. The germline V gene has CDR1 SGDLS and CDR2 YYNGEE. Here the CDR3 DNA reads TGTGCCAGCAGCGCAGCTGTGAACACCGGGGAGCTGTTTTTT. Encoded protein: CASSAAVNTGELFF.

Sample share makes this clonotype medium-sized. This beta chain is an off-target read within a library intended for alpha chains, so its frequency means little. The chain uses TRBV7-2 and TRBJ2-3, with TRBD2 matching over 9 bases. Germline assignment: CDR1 SGHTA and CDR2 FQGNSA. There are 16 residues in the CDR3. The J segment lost 4 bases and the V segment lost 4 bases, leaving 9 bases of the junction unmatched. CDR3 residues: CASSSTRRGGADTQYF. For the CDR3, the DNA is TGTGCCAGCAGCTCGACTAGGCGGGGGGGCGCAGATACGCAGTATTTT.

The sample holds many counts of this clonotype. This beta chain represents an off-target read in a library built for alpha chains; its size is of limited meaning. V is TRBV2 and J is TRBJ1-1; D may be TRBD1 (6 bases). CDR1 and CDR2 (germline): SNHLY, FYNNEI. V gave up 3 bases and J gave up 4 bases, with 12 bases separating them. The CDR3 contains 14 residues. The CDR3 reads CASSDVGALTEAFF. In DNA form, the CDR3 reads TGTGCCAGCAGTGACGTGGGGGCTCTCACTGAAGCTTTCTTT.

There are many counts of this clonotype. This beta chain represents an off-target read in a library built for alpha chains; its size is of limited meaning. The CDR3, as DNA: TGTGCCAGCACCACAGGGACTAGCGGGGGGAGCTCCTACAATGAGCAGTTCTTC. Amino acid sequence: CASTTGTSGGSSYNEQFF. The chain uses TRBV12-3 or TRBV12-4 and TRBJ2-1, with 15 nucleotides matching TRBD2. The V gene end was trimmed by 7 bases and the J gene end by 0 bases; junction bases not matched to a gene: 7. This CDR3 has 18 residues.

This clonotype counts as medium-sized (0.01 to 0.1%). The library was designed around alpha chains, so this beta chain is a stray read whose abundance carries little weight. The rearrangement joins TRBV7-9 to TRBJ1-5; unclear D gene. Germline V gene sequence: CDR1 SEHNR, CDR2 FQNEAQ (reference sequence). V lost 5 bases, J lost 0 bases, and 8 bases lay in between. CDR3 length equals 14 residues. CDR3 loop: CASSQSYSNQPQHF. CDR3 DNA sequence: TGTGCCAGCAGCCAATCCTATAGCAATCAGCCCCAGCATTTT. Supplemented by reference TRBV7-9 and TRBJ1-5, the full variable domain reads DTGVSQNPRHKITKRGQNVTFRCDPISEHNRLYWYRQTLGQGPEFLTYFQNEAQLEKSRLLSDRFSAERPKGSFSTLEIQRTEQGDSAMYLCASSQSYSNQPQHFGDGTRLSIL.

This clonotype was seen at least ten times. This beta chain is a stray sequence in a library constructed for alpha chains; its clone size is not meaningful. This chain links TRBV6-6 with TRBJ2-7, with TRBD2 matching over 8 bases. V lost 6 bases to trimming and J lost 5 bases; unmatched junction nucleotides: 3. The germline CDR1 and CDR2 sequences are MNHNY and SVGAGI (reference sequence). The CDR3 is 12 amino acids. In nucleotides, the CDR3 is TGTGCCAGCAGAACACTAGCGGACGAGCAGTACTTC. Translating gives CASRTLADEQYF.

This clonotype was seen repeatedly, ten times or more. This beta chain slipped into a library made for alpha chains as a stray read, so its size is not meaningful. The V call is TRBV29-1, the J call TRBJ2-3; D unclear. The CDR3 is made up of 12 amino acids. V shed 6 bases and J shed 2 bases, with 9 bases lying between them. Germline V gives CDR1 SQVTM, CDR2 ANQGSEA. The CDR3 nucleotides read TGCAGCGTCGAGGACCACACAGATACGCAGTATTTT. This translates into CSVEDHTDTQYF.

This clonotype showed up just a few times. For a library built for alpha chains, this beta chain is a stray read; little rests on its size. The chain joins TRBV5-8 to TRBJ1-3; D gene ambiguous. Trimming took 2 bases from V and 0 from J, leaving 6 bases between them. The CDR3 sequence is 14 residues long. The germline V gene has CDR1 SGHTS and CDR2 YDEGEE. In DNA, the CDR3 is TGTGCCAGCAGCTTTGTCAACTCTGGAAACACCATATATTTT. Protein sequence: CASSFVNSGNTIYF. The full variable domain, rest sourced from reference TRBV5-8 and TRBJ1-3, is EAGVTQSPTHLIKTRGQQATLRCSPISGHTSVYWYQQALGLGLQFLLWYDEGEERNRGNFPPRFSGRQFPNYSSELNVNALELEDSALYLCASSFVNSGNTIYFGEGSWLTVV.

This clonotype was seen repeatedly, ten times or more. This beta chain is off target for a library built for alpha chains, so its abundance means little. The chain recombines TRBV6-5 with TRBJ1-1, with TRBD1 as a possible D gene (5 bases). The CDR3 consists of 17 residues. Germline CDR1 and CDR2: MNHEY and SVGAGI. V was cut by 4 bases and J by 4 bases, with 22 bases left in between. DNA of the CDR3: TGTGCCAGCAGTTTTGGGGAGTTTGGGGGTAGGGGCACTGAAGCTTTCTTT. Protein product: CASSFGEFGGRGTEAFF.

This clonotype was picked up many times. A library prepared for alpha chains yielded this beta chain as an off-target read; its size is of little meaning. This chain connects TRBV12-5 to TRBJ2-7, with TRBD1 identical over 8 bases. Germline loops: CDR1 LGHNT, CDR2 FRNRAP. The V segment lost 3 bases and the J segment 7 bases; nucleotides outside the gene matches: 11. The CDR3 sequence is 15 residues long. CDR3 in DNA: TGTGCTAGTGGTTTAGGGACAGGTCCTCTTCTGGAGCAGTACTTC. Its translation: CASGLGTGPLLEQYF.

This clonotype was counted ten times or more. This beta chain appears as a stray read in a library generated for alpha chains; its size is not informative. V and J are TRBV5-1 and TRBJ1-6, with D unresolved. In germline, CDR1 is SGHRS, CDR2 YFSETQ. Deletions cut 0 bases from V and 8 bases from J, with 9 bases between. This CDR3 region has 14 residues. This CDR3 is CASSLGEFYSPLHF. The DNA for the CDR3 is TGCGCCAGCAGCTTGGGGGAATTCTATTCACCCCTCCACTTT.

In this sample, this clonotype is medium-sized. For a library built for alpha chains, this beta chain is a stray read; little rests on its size. V and J are TRBV12-3 or TRBV12-4 and TRBJ2-3; 7 bases are shared with TRBD2. V trimming: 5 bases; J trimming: 5 bases; junction bases outside the gene matches: 10. The CDR3 is 15 residues long. CDR3 nucleotides: TGTGCCAGCAGTCCGAGGGCTAGCGGACTAGATACGCAGTATTTT. Translated: CASSPRASGLDTQYF.